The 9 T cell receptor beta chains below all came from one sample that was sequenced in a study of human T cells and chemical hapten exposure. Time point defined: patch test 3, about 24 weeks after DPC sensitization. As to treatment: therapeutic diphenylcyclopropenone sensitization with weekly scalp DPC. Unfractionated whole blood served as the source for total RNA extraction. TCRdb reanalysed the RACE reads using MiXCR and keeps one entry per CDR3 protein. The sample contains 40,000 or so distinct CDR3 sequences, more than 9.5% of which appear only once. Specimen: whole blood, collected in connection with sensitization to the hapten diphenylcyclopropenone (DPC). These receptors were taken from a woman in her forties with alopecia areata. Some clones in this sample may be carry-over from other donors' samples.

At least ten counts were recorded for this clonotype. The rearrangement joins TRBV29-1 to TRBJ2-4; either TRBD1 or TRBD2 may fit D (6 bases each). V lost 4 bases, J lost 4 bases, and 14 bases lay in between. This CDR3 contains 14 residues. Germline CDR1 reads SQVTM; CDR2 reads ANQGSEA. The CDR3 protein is CSVAWGARKNIQYF. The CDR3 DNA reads TGCAGCGTTGCATGGGGGGCGCGGAAAAACATTCAGTACTTC. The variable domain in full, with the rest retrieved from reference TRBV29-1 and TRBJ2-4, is SAVISQKPSRDICQRGTSLTIQCQVDSQVTMMFWYRQQPGQSLTLIATANQGSEATYESGFVIDKFPISRPNLTFSTLTVSNMSPEDSSIYLCSVAWGARKNIQYFGAGTRLSVL.

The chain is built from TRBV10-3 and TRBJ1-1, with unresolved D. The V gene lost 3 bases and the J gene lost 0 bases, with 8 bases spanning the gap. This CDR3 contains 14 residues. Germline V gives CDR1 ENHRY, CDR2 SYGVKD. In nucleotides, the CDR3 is TGTGCCATCAGTGACGTGACGATGAACACTGAAGCTTTCTTT. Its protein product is CAISDVTMNTEAFF.

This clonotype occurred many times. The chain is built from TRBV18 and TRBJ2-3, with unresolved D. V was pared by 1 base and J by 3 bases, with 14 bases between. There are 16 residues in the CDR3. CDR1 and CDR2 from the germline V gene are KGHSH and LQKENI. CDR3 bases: TGTGCCAGCTCACCACAGGATAGTAGCCCGACAGATACGCAGTATTTT. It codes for CASSPQDSSPTDTQYF.

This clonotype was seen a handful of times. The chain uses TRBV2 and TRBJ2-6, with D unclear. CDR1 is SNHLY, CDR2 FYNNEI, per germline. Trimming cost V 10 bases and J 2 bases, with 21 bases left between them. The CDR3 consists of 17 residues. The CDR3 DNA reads TGTGCCACTTGGACCCAACCAAACCCACCTGGGGCCAACGTCCTGACTTTC. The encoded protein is CATWTQPNPPGANVLTF.

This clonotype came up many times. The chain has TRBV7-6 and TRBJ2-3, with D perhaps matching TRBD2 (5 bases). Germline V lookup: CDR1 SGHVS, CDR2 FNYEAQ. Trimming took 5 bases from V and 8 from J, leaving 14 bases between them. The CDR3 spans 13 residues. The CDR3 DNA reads TGTGCCAGCAGCCCCAGCCTGGCGGGTACGCAGTATTTT. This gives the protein CASSPSLAGTQYF.

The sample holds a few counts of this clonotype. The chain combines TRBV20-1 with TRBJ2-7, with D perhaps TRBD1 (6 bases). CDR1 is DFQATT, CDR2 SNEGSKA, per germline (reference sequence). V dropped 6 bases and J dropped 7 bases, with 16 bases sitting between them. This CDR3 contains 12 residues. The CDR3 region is CSARRAGEEQYF. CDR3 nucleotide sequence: TGCAGTGCCCGGCGGGCAGGGGAAGAGCAGTACTTC.

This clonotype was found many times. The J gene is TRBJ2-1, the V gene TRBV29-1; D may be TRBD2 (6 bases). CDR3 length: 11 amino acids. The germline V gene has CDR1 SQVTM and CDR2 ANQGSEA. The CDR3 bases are TGCACCCTAGCGCGATACAATGAGCAGTTCTTC. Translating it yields CTLARYNEQFF.

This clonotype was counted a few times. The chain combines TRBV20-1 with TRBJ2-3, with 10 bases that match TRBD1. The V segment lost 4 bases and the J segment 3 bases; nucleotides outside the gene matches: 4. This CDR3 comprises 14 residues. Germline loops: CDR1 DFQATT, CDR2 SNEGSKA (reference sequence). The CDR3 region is CSATGTGETDTQYF. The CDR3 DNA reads TGCAGTGCTACCGGGACAGGGGAGACAGATACGCAGTATTTT.

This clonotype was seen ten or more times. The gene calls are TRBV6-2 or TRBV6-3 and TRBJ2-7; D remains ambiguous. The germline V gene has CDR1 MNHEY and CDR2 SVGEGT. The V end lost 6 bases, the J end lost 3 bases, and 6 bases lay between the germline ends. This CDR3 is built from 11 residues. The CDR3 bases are TGTGCCAGCAGCCACTACTACGAGCAGTACTTC. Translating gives CASSHYYEQYF.